This TCR beta chain was documented in a study of OX40 agonist ivuxolimab in advanced cancers. Germline CDR1 and CDR2: SQVTM and ANQGSEA. The V and J ends lost 3 bases and 2 bases respectively, with 11 bases between them. This CDR3 spans 13 amino acids. The study, taken as a whole, reports: What antigens the expanded peripheral T cells recognized was never established.

Remarks on this clone: Its antigen remains unknown.

The table came from immunoSEQ multiplex PCR; TCRdb's copy has only in-frame clones and leaves some out. The sample shows tens of thousands of clones, more than 70% of them seen only once. The V and J genes are TRBV29-1 and TRBJ2-7; possible D gene TRBD2, 6 bases. The specimen comprised CD4+ or CD8+ T cells sorted from blood, sampled in a trial of the OX40 agonist ivuxolimab. This TCR came from an adult with an advanced solid tumor such as melanoma, head and neck, liver or kidney cancer. Here the CDR3 DNA reads TGCAGCGTTGAGCGGGACCTTCCCTACGAGCAGTACTTC. It yields the protein CSVERDLPYEQYF.